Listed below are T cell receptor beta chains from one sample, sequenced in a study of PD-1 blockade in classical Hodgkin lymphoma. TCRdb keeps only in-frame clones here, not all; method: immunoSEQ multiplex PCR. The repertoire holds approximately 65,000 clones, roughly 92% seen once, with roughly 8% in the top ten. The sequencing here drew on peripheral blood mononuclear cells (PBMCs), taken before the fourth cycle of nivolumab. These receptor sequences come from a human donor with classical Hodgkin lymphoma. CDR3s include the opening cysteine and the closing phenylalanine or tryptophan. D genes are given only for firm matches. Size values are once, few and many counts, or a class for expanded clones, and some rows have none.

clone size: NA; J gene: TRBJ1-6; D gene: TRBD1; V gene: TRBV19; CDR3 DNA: TGTGCCAGTAGTATCCAGGGGGGCTCACCCCTCCACTTT; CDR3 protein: CASSIQGGSPLHF
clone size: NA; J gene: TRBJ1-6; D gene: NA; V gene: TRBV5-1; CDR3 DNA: TGCGCCAGCAGCTTGGATCAGAATTCACCCCTCCACTTT; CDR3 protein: CASSLDQNSPLHF
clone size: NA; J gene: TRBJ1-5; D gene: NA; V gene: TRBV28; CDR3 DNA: TGTGCCAGCAGTTCAAATATAGACAGCTTCTATAGCAATCAGCCCCAGCATTTT; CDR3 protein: CASSSNIDSFYSNQPQHF
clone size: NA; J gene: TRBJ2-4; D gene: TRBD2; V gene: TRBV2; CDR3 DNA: TGTGCCAGCAGTGAACGGACTAGCGGGACCAAAAACATTCAGTACTTC; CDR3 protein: CASSERTSGTKNIQYF
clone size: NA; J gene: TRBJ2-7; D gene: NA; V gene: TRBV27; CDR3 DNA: TGTGCCAGCAGTTTAACGGTGTCCTACGAGCAGTACTTC; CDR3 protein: CASSLTVSYEQYF
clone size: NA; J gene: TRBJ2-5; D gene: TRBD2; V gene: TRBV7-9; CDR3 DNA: TGTGCCAGCAGCTTCTCGGGAGGGCGGGGGGAGACCCAGTACTTC; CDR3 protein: CASSFSGGRGETQYF
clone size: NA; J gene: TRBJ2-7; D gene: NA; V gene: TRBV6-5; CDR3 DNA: TGTGCCAGCAGTTACTCGGCAGGACGGCCCTACGAGCAGTACTTC; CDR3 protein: CASSYSAGRPYEQYF
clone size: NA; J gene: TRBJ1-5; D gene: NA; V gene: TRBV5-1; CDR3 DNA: TGCGCCAGCAGCCCCCGCCCTTATCAGCCCCAGCATTTT; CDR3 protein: CASSPRPYQPQHF
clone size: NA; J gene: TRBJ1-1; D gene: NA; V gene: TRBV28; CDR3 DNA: TGTGCCAGCAGTTTGGGCTATTACGAAGCTTTCTTT; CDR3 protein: CASSLGYYEAFF
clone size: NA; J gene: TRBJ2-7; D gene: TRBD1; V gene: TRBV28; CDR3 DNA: TGTGCCAGCAGCAGCGGACAGGGGCAAGGATACGAGCAGTACTTC; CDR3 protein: CASSSGQGQGYEQYF
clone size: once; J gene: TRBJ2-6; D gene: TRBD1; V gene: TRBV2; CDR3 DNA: TGTGCCAGCGGGGGACAGGCCGGGGCCAACGTCCTGACTTTC; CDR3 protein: CASGGQAGANVLTF
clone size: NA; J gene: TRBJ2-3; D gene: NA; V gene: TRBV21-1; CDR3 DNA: TGTGCCAGCAGCGGGAGGGAGATGGCAGGGGACCCCACAGATACGCAGTATTTT; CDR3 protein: CASSGREMAGDPTDTQYF
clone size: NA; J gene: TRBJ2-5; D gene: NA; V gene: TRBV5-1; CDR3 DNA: TGCGCCAGCAGCCTCCTGGGAGAGACCCAGTACTTC; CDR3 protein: CASSLLGETQYF
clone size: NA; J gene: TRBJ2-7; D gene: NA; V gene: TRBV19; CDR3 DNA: TGTGCCAGTAGTCTCCAAGGACAGATTATCTACGAGCAGTACTTC; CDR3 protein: CASSLQGQIIYEQYF
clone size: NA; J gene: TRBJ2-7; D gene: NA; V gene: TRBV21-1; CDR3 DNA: TGTGCCAGCAGCAAAGGTGGAGGGAGGAGTTGCGAGCAGTACTTC; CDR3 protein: CASSKGGGRSCEQYF
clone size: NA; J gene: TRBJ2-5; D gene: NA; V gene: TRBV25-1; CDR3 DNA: TGTGCCAGCAGTGGGGGACATACCCAAGAGACCCAGTACTTC; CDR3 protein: CASSGGHTQETQYF
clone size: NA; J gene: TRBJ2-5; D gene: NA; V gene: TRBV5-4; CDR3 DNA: TGTGCCAGCAGCTTGAGGGGGGGAGCGGAAGAGACCCAGTACTTC; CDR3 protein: CASSLRGGAEETQYF
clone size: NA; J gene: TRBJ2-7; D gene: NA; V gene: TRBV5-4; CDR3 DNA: TGTGCCAGCAGCTTGGGGGATTTGACCTACGAGCAGTACTTC; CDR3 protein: CASSLGDLTYEQYF
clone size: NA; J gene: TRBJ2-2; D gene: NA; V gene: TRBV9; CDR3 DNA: TGTGCCAGCTGCACCAGTAGCGAGTCCACCGGGGAGCTGTTTTTT; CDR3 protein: CASCTSSESTGELFF
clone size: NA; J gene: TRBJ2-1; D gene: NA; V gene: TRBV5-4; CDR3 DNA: TGTGCCAGCAGCTCCCCAAGTATGGGGTACAATGAGCAGTTCTTC; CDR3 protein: CASSSPSMGYNEQFF
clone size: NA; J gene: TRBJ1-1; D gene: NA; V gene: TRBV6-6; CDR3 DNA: TGTGCCAGCAGTTCCAGGGGCGGTTATGGTGAAGCTTTCTTT; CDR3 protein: CASSSRGGYGEAFF
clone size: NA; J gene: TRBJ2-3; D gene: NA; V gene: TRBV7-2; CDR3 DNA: TGTGCCAGCAGCTTAGTCGATTCTGTAGATACGCAGTATTTT; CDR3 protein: CASSLVDSVDTQYF
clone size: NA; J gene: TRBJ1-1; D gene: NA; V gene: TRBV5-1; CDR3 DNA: TGCGCCAGCAGCTTGGGTTCTCAGCCTATGAACACTGAAGCTTTCTTT; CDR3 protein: CASSLGSQPMNTEAFF
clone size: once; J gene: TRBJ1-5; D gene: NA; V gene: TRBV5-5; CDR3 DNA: TGTGCCAGCAGCTTGGGGTACAGGACTTTATCGTGGAGCAATCAGCCCCAGCATTTT; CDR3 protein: CASSLGYRTLSWSNQPQHF
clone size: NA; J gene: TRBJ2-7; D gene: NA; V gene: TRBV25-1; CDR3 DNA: TGTGCCAGCAGCACAGCGTACGAGCAGTACTTC; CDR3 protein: CASSTAYEQYF
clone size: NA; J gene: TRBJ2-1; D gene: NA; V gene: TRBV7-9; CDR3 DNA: TGTGCCAGCAGCCCCCCTCAGGGCAGGGGTGGGTACAATGAGCAGTTCTTC; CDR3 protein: CASSPPQGRGGYNEQFF
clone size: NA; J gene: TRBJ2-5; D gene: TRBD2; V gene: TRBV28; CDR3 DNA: TGTGCCAGCAGCCCACTAGCGGGGGAATTCCAAGAGACCCAGTACTTC; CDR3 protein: CASSPLAGEFQETQYF
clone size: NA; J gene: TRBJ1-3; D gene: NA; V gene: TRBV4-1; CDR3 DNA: TGCGCCAGCAGCCAAGACCAGGGCCTCACTGGAAACACCATATATTTT; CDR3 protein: CASSQDQGLTGNTIYF
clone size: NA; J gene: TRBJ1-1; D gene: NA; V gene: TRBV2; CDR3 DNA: TGTGCCAGCAGTGCTTGGGGGACTGAAGCTTTCTTT; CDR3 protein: CASSAWGTEAFF
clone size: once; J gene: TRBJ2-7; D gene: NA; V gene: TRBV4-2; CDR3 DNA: TGTGCCAGCAGCCAAGAACTTAGTTCCTACGAGCAGTACTTC; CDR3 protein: CASSQELSSYEQYF
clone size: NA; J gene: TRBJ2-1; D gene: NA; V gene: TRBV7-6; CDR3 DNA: TGTGCCAGCAGCTGGGAGGAGGAGAAGGGGCTTTCCTACAATGAGCAGTTCTTC; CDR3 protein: CASSWEEEKGLSYNEQFF
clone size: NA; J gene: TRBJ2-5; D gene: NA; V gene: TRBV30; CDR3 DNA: TGTGCCTGGAGTGTACTCGGGGGAGGTGAGACCCAGTACTTC; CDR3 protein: CAWSVLGGGETQYF
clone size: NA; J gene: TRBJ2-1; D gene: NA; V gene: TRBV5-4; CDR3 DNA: TGTGCCAGCAGCTTGGCGTCTACCCAATACAATGAGCAGTTCTTC; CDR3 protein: CASSLASTQYNEQFF
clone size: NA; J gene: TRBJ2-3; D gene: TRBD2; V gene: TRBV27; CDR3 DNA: TGTGCCAGCCGACTAGCGCCGGATACGCAGTATTTT; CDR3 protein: CASRLAPDTQYF
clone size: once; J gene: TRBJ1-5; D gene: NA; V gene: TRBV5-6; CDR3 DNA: TGTGCCAGCAGCCTCGACGGACCCTCGGGCAATCAGCCCCAGCATTTT; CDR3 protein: CASSLDGPSGNQPQHF
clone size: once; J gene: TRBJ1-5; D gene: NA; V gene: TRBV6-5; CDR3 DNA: TGTGCCACCAGGTGGGGTTTCAATCAGCCCCAGCATTTT; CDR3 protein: CATRWGFNQPQHF
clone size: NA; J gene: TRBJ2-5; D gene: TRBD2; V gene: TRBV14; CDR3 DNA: TGTGCCAGCAGCCATAGCGGGGGGGCCCAAGAGACCCAGTACTTC; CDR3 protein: CASSHSGGAQETQYF
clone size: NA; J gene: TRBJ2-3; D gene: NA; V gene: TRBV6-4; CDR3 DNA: TGTGCCAGCAGTGACCGGCCCTGGATCGGGGGAGTCACAGATACGCAGTATTTT; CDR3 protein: CASSDRPWIGGVTDTQYF
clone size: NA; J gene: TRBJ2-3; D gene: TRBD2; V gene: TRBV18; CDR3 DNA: TGTGCCAGCTCACCACGTTCAAGCTTCCTAGCGGCATCCACAGATACGCAGTATTTT; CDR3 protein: CASSPRSSFLAASTDTQYF
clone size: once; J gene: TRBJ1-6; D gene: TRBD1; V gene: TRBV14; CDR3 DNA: TGTGCCAGCAGCCATCGGGCGGACAGGGGTTGGAGCTCCTATAATTCACCCCTCCACTTT; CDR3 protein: CASSHRADRGWSSYNSPLHF
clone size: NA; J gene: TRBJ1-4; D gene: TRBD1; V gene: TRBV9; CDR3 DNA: TGTGCCAGCAGCGAACGACAGGGGGCTCGGGGTGAAAAACTGTTTTTT; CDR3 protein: CASSERQGARGEKLFF
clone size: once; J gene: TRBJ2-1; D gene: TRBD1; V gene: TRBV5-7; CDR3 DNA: TGTGCCAGCAGCTTGGCGGGACAGGGAAATACACCCTCCTACAATGAGCAGTTCTTC; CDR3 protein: CASSLAGQGNTPSYNEQFF
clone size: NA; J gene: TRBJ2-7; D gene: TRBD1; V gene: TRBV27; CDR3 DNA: TGTGCCAGCAGCCCAGGGGGCCATTCCTACGAGCAGTACTTC; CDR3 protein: CASSPGGHSYEQYF
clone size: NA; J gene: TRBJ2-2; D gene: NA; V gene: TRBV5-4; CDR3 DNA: TGTGCCAGCAGCTTGCTGAATGCGAACACCGGGGAGCTGTTTTTT; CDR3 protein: CASSLLNANTGELFF
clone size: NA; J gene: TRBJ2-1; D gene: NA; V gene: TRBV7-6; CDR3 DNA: TGTGCCAGCAGCTTAGTCAGGGGTGATAATGAGCAGTTCTTC; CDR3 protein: CASSLVRGDNEQFF
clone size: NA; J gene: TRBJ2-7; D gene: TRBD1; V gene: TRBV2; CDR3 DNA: TGTGCCAGCAAATGGACAGGGACCCACGAGCAGTACTTC; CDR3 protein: CASKWTGTHEQYF